This T cell receptor beta chain was identified during a study of cytomegalovirus exposure and HLA in healthy donors. Comment on this clone: Antigen specificity is unknown.

Notes on the study in general: TCR beta chain V- and J-gene trimming was linked, in a later analysis, to a missense variant in DCLRE1C.

This CDR3 contains 15 residues. In germline, CDR1 is SGHTA, CDR2 FQGNSA. V lost 5 bases to trimming and J lost 2 bases; unmatched junction nucleotides: 5. PCR used 60 Vbeta primers and 13 Jbeta primers. Assay: immunoSEQ multiplex PCR; the TCRdb copy retains only in-frame clones and omits some. Counted here are 35,000 to 50,000 clones, approximately 55% occurring once; the ten biggest clones make up about an eighth. The chain couples TRBV7-2 to TRBJ2-1; 8 positions agree with TRBD2. This clonotype was sampled from a human donor in good health. The sequenced sample consisted of PBMCs. CDR3 in amino acids: CASSAPGLAYNEQFF. The DNA of the CDR3 is TGTGCCAGCAGCGCCCCGGGACTAGCCTACAATGAGCAGTTCTTC.